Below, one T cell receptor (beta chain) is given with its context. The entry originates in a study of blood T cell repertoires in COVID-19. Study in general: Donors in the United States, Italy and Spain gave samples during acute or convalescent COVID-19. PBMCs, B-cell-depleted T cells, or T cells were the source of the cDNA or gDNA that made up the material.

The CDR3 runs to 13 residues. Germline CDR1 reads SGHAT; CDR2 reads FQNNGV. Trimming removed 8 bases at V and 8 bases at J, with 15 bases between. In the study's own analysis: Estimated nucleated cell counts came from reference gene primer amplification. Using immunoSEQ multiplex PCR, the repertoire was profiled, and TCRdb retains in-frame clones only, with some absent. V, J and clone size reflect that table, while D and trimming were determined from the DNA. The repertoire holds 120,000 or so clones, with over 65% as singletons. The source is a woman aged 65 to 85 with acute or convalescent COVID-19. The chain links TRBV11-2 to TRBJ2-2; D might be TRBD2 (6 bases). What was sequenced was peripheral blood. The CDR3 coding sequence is TGTGCCAGCTCGACCGGGGGTTCAGGGGAGCTGTTTTTT. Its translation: CASSTGGSGELFF.